Described below is a single T cell receptor (beta chain) sequence and its context. Libraries were prepared by immunoSEQ multiplex PCR; TCRdb keeps only in-frame clonotypes and omits some of them. The data contain tens of thousands of clones, 65% to 90% of them singletons. Germline CDR1 is SGHRS and CDR2 is YFSETQ. V shed 1 base, J shed 5 bases, and the junction held 6 bases outside the gene matches. The CDR3 is made up of 16 amino acids. The sample is drawn from a study of blood T cell repertoires in COVID-19. Study details: Sample material is recorded as cDNA or gDNA derived from T cells, B-cell-depleted T cells, or PBMCs.

The rearrangement joins TRBV5-1 to TRBJ2-1; the match to TRBD1 covers 10 bases. Material for sequencing was peripheral blood. This sequence originates from a human donor in a cohort sampled during active COVID-19. As DNA, the CDR3 is TGCGCCAGCAGCTTGAAAGCCGGGACAGGGGACAATGAGCAGTTCTTC. This gives the protein CASSLKAGTGDNEQFF. Full variable domain (rest looked up from reference TRBV5-1 and TRBJ2-1): KAGVTQTPRYLIKTRGQQVTLSCSPISGHRSVSWYQQTPGQGLQFLFEYFSETQRNKGNFPGRFSGRQFSNSRSEMNVSTLELGDSALYLCASSLKAGTGDNEQFFGPGTRLTVL.